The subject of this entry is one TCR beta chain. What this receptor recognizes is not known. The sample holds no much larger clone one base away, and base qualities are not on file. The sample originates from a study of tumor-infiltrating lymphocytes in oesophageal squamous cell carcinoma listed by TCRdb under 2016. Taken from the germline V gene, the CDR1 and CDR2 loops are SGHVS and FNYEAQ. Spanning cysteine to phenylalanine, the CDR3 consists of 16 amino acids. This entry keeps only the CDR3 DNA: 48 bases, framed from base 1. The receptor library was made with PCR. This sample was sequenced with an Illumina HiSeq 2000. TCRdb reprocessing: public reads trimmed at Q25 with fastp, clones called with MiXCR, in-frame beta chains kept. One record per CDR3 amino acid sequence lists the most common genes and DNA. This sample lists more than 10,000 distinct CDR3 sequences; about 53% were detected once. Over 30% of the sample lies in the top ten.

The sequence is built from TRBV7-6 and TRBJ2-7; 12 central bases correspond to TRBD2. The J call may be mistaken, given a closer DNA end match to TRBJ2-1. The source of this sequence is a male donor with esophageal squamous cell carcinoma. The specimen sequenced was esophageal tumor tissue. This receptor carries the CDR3 CASNPPLAGGGNEQFF. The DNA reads TGTGCCAGCAATCCACCCCTAGCGGGAGGGGGCAATGAGCAGTTCTTC.